This TCR beta chain comes out of a study of blood T cells in healthy people across ages. Every sample had a minimum of 6.5 million PBMCs isolated. A word on this clonotype: Its cognate antigen is unknown.

A second PCR of roughly 7 to 11 cycles used a sample-barcoded 5' primer and a J-beta primer mix. TCRdb recomputed calls from the 5' RACE reads with MiXCR, one row per CDR3 protein. In the table there are some 1.1 million distinct CDR3 sequences, around two fifths of which are singletons. CDR3 length: 15 residues. The germline gives CDR1 SEHNR, CDR2 FQNEAQ (reference sequence). Trimming removed 11 bases at V and 0 bases at J, with 19 bases between. Whole-study results and caveats: Aged donors had fewer naive CD4+ cells and lower diversity than long-lived donors. When one million T cells were used, diversity estimates were thought to be underestimates.

The rearrangement links TRBV7-9 to TRBJ1-2, with TRBD1 as a possible D gene (6 bases). The source of this sequence is a man in his late teens or twenties in good health. Sequenced sample: blood. CDR3 amino acids: CAGAGGQSTNYGYTF. The CDR3 bases are TGTGCCGGCGCCGGAGGACAGTCGACTAACTATGGCTACACCTTC.